Reported below is one T cell receptor beta chain. Its antigen remains unidentified. The PCR had 60 Vbeta and 13 Jbeta primers. Method: immunoSEQ multiplex PCR; TCRdb's copy keeps in-frame clones and lacks some. The table lists around 130,000 clones, about four fifths of them singletons. These data belong to a study of cytomegalovirus exposure and HLA in healthy donors. Overall study: From donors who were HLA-typed, an early data release held around 85 million unique TCRs. Study-wide results and limits: Later analysis showed most CMV-associated TCR beta chains appearing HLA-restricted. There were some V segments, including TRBV6-2 and TRBV6-3, excluded as indistinguishable. Later on, an analysis showed TCR association rates differing by HLA locus, with DRB1 the most and HLA-C the fewest.

Germline V gene sequence: CDR1 LGHNA, CDR2 YSLEER. The CDR3 length is 15 residues. The V and J ends lost 3 bases and 8 bases respectively, with 16 bases between them. This clonotype originated in a woman between 35 and 50 years old in good health and CMV-seronegative. V usage is TRBV4-3 and J usage is TRBJ1-4, with D hard to call. Sequencing was performed on PBMCs. The CDR3 spells CASSHARGRGEKLFF. For the CDR3, the DNA is TGCGCCAGCAGCCACGCACGTGGGAGAGGGGAAAAACTGTTTTTT.